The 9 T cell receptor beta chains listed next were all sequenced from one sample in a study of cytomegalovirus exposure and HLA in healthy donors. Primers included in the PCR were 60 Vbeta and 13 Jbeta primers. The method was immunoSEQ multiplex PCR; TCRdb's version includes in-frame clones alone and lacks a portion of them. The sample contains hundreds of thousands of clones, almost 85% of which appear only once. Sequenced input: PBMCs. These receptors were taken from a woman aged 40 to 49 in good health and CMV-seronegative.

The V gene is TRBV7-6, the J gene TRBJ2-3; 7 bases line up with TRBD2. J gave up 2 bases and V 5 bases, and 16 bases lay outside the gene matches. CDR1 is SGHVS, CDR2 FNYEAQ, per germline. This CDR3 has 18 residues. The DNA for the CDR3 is TGTGCCAGCAGCCGTATGGAGTATGGCGGGGGTTACACAGATACGCAGTATTTT. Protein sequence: CASSRMEYGGGYTDTQYF. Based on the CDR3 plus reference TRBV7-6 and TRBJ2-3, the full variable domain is GAGVSQSPRYKVTKRGQDVALRCDPISGHVSLYWYRQALGQGPEFLTYFNYEAQQDKSGLPNDRFSAERPEGSISTLTIQRTEQRDSAMYRCASSRMEYGGGYTDTQYFGPGTRLTVL.

The CDR3 DNA reads TGTGCCTGGAGGGGCGAAGACAGGGGTACGCAGTATTTT. This translates into CAWRGEDRGTQYF. This rearrangement joins TRBV30 to TRBJ2-3; 8 bases fit TRBD1. Germline V gives CDR1 GTSNPN, CDR2 SVGIG (reference sequence). There are 13 residues in the CDR3. V was clipped by 3 bases and J by 8 bases; unmatched bases: 7.

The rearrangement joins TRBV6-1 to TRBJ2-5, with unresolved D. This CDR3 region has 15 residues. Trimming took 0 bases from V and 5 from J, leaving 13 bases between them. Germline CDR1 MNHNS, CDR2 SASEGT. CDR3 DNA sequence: TGTGCCAGCAGTGAAGCGCAAATCAGGTTGGAGACCCAGTACTTC. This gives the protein CASSEAQIRLETQYF.

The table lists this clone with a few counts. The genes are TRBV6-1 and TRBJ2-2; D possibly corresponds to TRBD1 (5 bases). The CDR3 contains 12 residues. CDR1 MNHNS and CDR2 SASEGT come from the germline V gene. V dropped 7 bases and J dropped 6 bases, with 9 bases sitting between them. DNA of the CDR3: TGTGCCAGCAAAGTGGGGCCCGGGGAGCTGTTTTTT. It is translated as CASKVGPGELFF.

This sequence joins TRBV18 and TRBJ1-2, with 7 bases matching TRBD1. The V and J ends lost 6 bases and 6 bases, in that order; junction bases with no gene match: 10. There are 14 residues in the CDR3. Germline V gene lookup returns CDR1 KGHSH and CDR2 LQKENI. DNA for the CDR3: TGTGCCAGCTCCCCGGGACAGCATAGCGATGGCTACACCTTC. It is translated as CASSPGQHSDGYTF.

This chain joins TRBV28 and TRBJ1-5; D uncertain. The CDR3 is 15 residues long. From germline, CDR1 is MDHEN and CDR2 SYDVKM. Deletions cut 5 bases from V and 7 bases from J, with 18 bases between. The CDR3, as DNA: TGTGCCAGCAGTGATCTGACATTAAGAGACCAGCCCCAGCATTTT. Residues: CASSDLTLRDQPQHF.

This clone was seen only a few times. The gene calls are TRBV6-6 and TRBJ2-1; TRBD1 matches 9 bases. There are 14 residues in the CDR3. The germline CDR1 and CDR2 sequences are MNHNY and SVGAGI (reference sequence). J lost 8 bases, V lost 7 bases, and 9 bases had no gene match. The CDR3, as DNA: TGTGCCAGCAACAAACCGGGACAGGGAGATGAGCAGTTCTTC. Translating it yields CASNKPGQGDEQFF.

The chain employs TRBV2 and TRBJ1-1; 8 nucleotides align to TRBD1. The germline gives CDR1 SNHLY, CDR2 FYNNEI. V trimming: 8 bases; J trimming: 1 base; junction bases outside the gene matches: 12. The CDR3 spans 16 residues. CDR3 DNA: TGTGCCAGCCGGGAGGCGCAGGGGGCCCAGAACACTGAAGCTTTCTTT. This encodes CASREAQGAQNTEAFF.

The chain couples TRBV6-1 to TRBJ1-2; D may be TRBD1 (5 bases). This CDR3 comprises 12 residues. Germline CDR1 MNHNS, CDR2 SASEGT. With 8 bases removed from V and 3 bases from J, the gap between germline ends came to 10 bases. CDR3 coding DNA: TGTGCCAGCTCCCCGACAGACTATGGCTACACCTTC. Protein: CASSPTDYGYTF.